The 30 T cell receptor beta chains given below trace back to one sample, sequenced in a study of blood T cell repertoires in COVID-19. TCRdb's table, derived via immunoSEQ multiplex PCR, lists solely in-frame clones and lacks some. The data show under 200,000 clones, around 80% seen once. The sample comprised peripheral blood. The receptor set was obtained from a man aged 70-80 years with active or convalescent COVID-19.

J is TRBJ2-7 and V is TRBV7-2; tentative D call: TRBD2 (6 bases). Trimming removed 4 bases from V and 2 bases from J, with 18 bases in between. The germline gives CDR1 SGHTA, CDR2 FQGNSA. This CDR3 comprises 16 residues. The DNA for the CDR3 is TGTGCCAGCAGCTCCTTTTTGGGACTTCTCCCCTACGAGCAGTACTTC. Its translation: CASSSFLGLLPYEQYF.

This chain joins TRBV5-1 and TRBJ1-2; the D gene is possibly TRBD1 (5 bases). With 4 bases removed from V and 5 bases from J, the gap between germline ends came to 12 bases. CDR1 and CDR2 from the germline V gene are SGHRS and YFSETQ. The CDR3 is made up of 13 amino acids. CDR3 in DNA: TGCGCCAGCAGCATCGACGGGGGGTATGGCTACACCTTC. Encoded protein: CASSIDGGYGYTF.

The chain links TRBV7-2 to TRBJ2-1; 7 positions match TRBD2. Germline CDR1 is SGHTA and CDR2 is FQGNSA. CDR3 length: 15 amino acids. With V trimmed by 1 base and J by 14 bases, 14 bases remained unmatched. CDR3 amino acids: CASSLGSGARWGEFF. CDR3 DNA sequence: TGTGCCAGCAGCTTAGGAAGCGGGGCCCGGTGGGGGGAGTTCTTC.

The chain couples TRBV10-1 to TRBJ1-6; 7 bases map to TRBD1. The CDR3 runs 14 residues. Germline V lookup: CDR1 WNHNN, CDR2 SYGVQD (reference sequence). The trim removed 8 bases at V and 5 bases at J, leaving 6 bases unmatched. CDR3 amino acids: CASSKGANNSPLHF. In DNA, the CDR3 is TGCGCCAGCTCAAAGGGGGCGAATAATTCACCCCTCCACTTT.

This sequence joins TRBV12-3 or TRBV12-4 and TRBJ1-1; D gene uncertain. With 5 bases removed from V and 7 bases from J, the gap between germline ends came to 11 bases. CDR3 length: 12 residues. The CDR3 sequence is CASSPDGGEAFF. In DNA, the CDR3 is TGTGCCAGCAGTCCCGACGGAGGTGAAGCTTTCTTT.

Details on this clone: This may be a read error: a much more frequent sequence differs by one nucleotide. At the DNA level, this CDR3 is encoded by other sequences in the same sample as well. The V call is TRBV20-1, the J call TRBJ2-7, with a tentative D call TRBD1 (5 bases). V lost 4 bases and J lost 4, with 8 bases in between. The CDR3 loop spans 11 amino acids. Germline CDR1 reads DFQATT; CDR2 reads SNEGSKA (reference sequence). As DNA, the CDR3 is TGCAGTGCTACAGGGAATTACGAGCAGTACTTC. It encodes CSATGNYEQYF.

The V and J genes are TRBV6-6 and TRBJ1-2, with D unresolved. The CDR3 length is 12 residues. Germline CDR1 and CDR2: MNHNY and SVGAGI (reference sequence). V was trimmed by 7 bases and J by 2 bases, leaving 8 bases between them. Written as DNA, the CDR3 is TGTGCCAGCACCGACACCAACTATGGCTACACCTTC. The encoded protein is CASTDTNYGYTF.

DNA of the CDR3: TGTGCCAGCACCAGGGACAGACTCTATGGCTACACCTTC. Protein product: CASTRDRLYGYTF. This rearrangement joins TRBV5-6 to TRBJ1-2; 7 nucleotides align to TRBD1. The junction had 6 bases not matched to a gene; V was cut back by 6 bases and J by 4 bases. Germline values: CDR1 SGHDT, CDR2 YYEEEE. The CDR3 extends over 13 amino acids. The complete variable domain, with remaining parts taken from reference TRBV5-6 and TRBJ1-2, reads DAGVTQSPTHLIKTRGQQVTLRCSPKSGHDTVSWYQQALGQGPQFIFQYYEEEERQRGNFPDRFSGHQFPNYSSELNVNALLLGDSALYLCASTRDRLYGYTFGSGTRLTVV.

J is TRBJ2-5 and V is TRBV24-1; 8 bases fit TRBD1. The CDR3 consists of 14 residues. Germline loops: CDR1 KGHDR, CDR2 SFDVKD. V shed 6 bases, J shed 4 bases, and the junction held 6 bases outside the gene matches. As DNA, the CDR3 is TGTGCCACCAGTCCAGGGGGCTCTTTAGAGACCCAGTACTTC. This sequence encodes CATSPGGSLETQYF.

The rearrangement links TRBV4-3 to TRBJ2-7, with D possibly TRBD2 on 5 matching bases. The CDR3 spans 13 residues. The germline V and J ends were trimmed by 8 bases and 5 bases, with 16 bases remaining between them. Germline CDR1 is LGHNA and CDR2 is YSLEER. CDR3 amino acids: CASGRTDADEQYF. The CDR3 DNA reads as TGCGCCAGCGGCCGGACTGACGCAGACGAGCAGTACTTC.

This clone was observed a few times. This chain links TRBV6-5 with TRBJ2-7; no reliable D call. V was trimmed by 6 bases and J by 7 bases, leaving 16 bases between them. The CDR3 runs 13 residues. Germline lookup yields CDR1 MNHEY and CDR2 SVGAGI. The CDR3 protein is CASRGSGFVEQYF. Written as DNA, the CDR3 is TGTGCCAGCAGGGGCAGTGGGTTTGTTGAGCAGTACTTC.

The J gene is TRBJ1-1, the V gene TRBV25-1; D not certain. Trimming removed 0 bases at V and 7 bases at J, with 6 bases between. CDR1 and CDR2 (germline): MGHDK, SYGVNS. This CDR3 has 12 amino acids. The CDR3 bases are TGTGCCAGCAGTGAATATGGAGTTGAAGCTTTCTTT. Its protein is CASSEYGVEAFF.

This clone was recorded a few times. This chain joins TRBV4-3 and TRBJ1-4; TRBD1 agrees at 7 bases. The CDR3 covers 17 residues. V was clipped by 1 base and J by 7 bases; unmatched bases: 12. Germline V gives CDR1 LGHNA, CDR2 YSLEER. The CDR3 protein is CASSQGPRGDKVEKLFF. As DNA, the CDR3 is TGCGCCAGCAGCCAAGGCCCCAGGGGGGATAAGGTTGAAAAACTGTTTTTT.

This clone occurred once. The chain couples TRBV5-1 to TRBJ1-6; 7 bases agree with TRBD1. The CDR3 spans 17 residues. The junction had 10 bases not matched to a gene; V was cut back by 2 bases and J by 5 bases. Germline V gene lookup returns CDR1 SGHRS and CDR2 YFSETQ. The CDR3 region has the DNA TGCGCCAGCAGCTTCGACAGGGTCCTCGGCAATAATTCACCCCTCCACTTT. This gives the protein CASSFDRVLGNNSPLHF.

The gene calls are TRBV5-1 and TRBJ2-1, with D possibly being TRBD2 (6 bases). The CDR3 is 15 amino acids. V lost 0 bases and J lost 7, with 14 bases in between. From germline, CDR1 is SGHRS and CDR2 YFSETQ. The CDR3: CASSLDGGFRNEQFF. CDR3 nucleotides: TGCGCCAGCAGCTTGGACGGGGGATTTAGGAATGAGCAGTTCTTC.

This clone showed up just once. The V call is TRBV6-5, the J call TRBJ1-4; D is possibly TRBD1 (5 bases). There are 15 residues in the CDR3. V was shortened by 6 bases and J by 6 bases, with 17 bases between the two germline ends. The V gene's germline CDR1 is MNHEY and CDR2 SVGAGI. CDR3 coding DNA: TGTGCCAGCAGCGCTGTCAAGGGAGGGGATGAAAAACTGTTTTTT. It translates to CASSAVKGGDEKLFF.

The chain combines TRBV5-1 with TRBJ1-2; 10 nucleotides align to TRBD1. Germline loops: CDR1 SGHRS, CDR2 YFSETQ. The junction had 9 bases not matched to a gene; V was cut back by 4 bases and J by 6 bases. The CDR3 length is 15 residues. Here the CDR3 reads CASSLRTGGNDGYTF. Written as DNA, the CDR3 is TGCGCCAGCAGCCTAAGGACAGGGGGAAATGATGGCTACACCTTC.

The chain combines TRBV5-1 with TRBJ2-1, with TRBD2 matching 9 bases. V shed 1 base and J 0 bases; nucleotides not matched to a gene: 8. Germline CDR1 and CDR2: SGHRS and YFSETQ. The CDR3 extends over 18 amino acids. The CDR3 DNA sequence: TGCGCCAGCAGCTTGTTGTCTAGCGGGATTTTCTCCTACAATGAGCAGTTCTTC. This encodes CASSLLSSGIFSYNEQFF.

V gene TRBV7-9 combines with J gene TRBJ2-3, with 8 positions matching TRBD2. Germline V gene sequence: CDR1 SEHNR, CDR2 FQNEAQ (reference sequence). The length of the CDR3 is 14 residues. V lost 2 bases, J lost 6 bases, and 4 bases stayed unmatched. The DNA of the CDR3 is TGTGCCAGCAGCTTAAGCGGGGGCGGGGATACGCAGTATTTT. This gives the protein CASSLSGGGDTQYF.

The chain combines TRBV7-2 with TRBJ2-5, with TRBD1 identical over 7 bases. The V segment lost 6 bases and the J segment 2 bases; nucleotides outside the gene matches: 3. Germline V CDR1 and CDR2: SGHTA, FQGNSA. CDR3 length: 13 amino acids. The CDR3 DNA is TGTGCCAGCAGTTTACAGGGGCAAGAGACCCAGTACTTC. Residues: CASSLQGQETQYF.

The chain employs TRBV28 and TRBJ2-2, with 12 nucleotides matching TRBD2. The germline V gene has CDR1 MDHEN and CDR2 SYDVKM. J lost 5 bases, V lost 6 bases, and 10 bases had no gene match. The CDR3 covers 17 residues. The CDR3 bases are TGTGCCAGCAGCTCCCCAGGAACTAGCGGGGGGACCGGGGAGCTGTTTTTT. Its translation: CASSSPGTSGGTGELFF.

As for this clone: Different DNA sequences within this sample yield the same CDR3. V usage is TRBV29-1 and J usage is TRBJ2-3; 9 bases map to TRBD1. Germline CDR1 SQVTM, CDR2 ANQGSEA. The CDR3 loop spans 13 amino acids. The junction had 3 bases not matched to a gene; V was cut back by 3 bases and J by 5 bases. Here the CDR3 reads CSVEGQGKDTQYF. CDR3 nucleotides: TGCAGCGTTGAGGGACAGGGAAAAGATACGCAGTATTTT.

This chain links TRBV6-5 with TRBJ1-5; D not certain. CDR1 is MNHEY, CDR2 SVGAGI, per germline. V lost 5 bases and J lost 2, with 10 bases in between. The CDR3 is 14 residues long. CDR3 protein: CASSRVVGNQPQHF. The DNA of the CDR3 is TGTGCCAGCAGTCGGGTGGTGGGCAATCAGCCCCAGCATTTT.

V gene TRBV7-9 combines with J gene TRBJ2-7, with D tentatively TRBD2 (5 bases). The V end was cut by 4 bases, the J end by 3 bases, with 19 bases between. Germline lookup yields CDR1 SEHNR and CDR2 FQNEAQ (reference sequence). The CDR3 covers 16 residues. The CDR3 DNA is TGTGCCAGCAGCTCGATGTGGACGGGAAATTTCTACGAGCAGTACTTC. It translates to CASSSMWTGNFYEQYF.

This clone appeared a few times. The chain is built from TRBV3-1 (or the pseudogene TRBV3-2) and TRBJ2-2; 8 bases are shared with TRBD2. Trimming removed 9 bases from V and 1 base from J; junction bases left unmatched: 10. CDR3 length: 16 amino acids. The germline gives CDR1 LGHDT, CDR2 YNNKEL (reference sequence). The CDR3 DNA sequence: TGTGCCAGTAACAAACCGGGACTAGGGAACACCGGGGAGCTGTTTTTT. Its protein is CASNKPGLGNTGELFF.

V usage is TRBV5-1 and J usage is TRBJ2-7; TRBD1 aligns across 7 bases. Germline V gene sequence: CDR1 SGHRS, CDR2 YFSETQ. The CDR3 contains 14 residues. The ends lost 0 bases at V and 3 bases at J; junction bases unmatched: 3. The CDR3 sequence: CASSLGQGDYEQYF. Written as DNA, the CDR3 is TGCGCCAGCAGCTTGGGGCAGGGGGACTACGAGCAGTACTTC.

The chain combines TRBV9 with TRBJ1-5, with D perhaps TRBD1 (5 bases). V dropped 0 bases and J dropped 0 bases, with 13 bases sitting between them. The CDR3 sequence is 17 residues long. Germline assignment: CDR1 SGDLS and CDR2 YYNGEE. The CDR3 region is CASSVGRGTHSNQPQHF. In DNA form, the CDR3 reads TGTGCCAGCAGCGTAGGTCGGGGGACCCATAGCAATCAGCCCCAGCATTTT. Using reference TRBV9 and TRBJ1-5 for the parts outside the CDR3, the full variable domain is DSGVTQTPKHLITATGQRVTLRCSPRSGDLSVYWYQQSLDQGLQFLIQYYNGEERAKGNILERFSAQQFPDLHSELNLSSLELGDSALYFCASSVGRGTHSNQPQHFGDGTRLSIL.

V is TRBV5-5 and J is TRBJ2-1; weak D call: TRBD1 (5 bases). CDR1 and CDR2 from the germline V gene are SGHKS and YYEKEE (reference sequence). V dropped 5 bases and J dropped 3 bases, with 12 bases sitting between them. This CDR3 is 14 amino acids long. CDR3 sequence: CASSLGLLYNEQFF. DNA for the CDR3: TGTGCCAGCAGTCTGGGGCTCCTCTACAATGAGCAGTTCTTC. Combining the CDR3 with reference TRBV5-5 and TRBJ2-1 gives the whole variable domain DAGVTQSPTHLIKTRGQQVTLRCSPISGHKSVSWYQQVLGQGPQFIFQYYEKEERGRGNFPDRFSARQFPNYSSELNVNALLLGDSALYLCASSLGLLYNEQFFGPGTRLTVL.

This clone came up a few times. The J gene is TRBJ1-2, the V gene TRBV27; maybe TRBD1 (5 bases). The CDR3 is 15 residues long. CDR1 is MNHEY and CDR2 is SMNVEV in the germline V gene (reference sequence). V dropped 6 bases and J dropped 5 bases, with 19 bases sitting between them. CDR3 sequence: CASRAAKAGGYGYTF. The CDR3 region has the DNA TGTGCCAGCAGGGCGGCGAAGGCTGGGGGGTATGGCTACACCTTC.

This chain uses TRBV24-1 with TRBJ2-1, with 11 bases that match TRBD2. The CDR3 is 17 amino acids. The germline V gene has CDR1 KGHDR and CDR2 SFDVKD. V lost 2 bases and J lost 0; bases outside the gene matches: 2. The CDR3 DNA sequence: TGTGCCACCAGTGATTCTAGCGGGGGGACCTCCTACAATGAGCAGTTCTTC. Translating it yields CATSDSSGGTSYNEQFF.